One and the same sample provided the 23 T cell receptor beta chains below, sequenced in a study of blood T cell repertoires in COVID-19. TCRdb's table, derived via immunoSEQ multiplex PCR, lists solely in-frame clones and lacks some. The table shows more than 85,000 clones, with 85% occurring only once. The specimen sequenced was peripheral blood. Every receptor here comes from an elderly man with acute or convalescent COVID-19.

This clone was counted once. This chain uses TRBV30 with TRBJ1-6; tentative D call: TRBD1 (5 bases). Trimming removed 7 bases from V and 0 bases from J, with 7 bases in between. The CDR3 extends over 13 amino acids. The germline V gene has CDR1 GTSNPN and CDR2 SVGIG (reference sequence). This CDR3 is CAYTGSYNSPLHF. DNA of the CDR3: TGTGCCTATACAGGCTCCTATAATTCACCCCTCCACTTT.

This rearrangement joins TRBV21-1 to TRBJ2-1; TRBD2 is taken as the D call from the table, unchecked against the DNA. TRBV21-1 is described as a pseudogene. The CDR3 runs to 17 residues. Here the CDR3 reads CASSIGLAGAGYNEQFF. Here the CDR3 DNA reads TGTGCCAGCAGCATCGGACTAGCGGGAGCGGGATACAATGAGCAGTTCTTC.

The chain couples TRBV27 to TRBJ2-2; 8 nucleotides match TRBD2. Germline values: CDR1 MNHEY, CDR2 SMNVEV (reference sequence). Trimming removed 1 base from V and 7 bases from J; junction bases left unmatched: 11. This CDR3 has 17 amino acids. DNA for the CDR3: TGTGCCAGCAGTTTATTTACCCCGGGAGGGCCCGACGGGGAGCTGTTTTTT. Translation: CASSLFTPGGPDGELFF.

Details on this clone: One junction end does not reproduce the germline sequence, and a read error may be involved. The J gene is TRBJ2-7, the V gene TRBV7-7; 8 bases map to TRBD1. Per the germline V gene, CDR1 is SSHAT and CDR2 is FNYEAQ (reference sequence). This CDR3 is built from 15 residues. The CDR3 region is CASSLVSGGVSEQYF. CDR3 nucleotide sequence: TGTGCTAGCAGCTTAGTTTCAGGGGGCGTATCCGAGCAGTACTTC.

This rearrangement joins TRBV19 to TRBJ2-1; D unresolved. The V and J ends lost 11 bases and 3 bases respectively, with 14 bases between them. CDR1 is LNHDA and CDR2 is SQIVND in the germline V gene (reference sequence). The CDR3 runs 13 residues. This CDR3 reads CAVQATDYNEQFF. CDR3 bases: TGTGCCGTACAAGCGACGGACTACAATGAGCAGTTCTTC.

This sequence joins TRBV19 and TRBJ2-5; the match to TRBD2 covers 8 bases. Germline-derived CDR1 and CDR2 are LNHDA and SQIVND (reference sequence). Unmatched junction bases numbered 9, after V lost 5 bases and J lost 4 bases. This CDR3 is built from 15 residues. CDR3 region: CASSSGTRIVETQYF. In DNA form, the CDR3 reads TGTGCCAGTAGTTCCGGGACTAGGATCGTAGAGACCCAGTACTTC.

The chain carries TRBV5-6 and TRBJ1-3; the D gene is possibly TRBD1 (6 bases). Germline V lookup: CDR1 SGHDT, CDR2 YYEEEE. Trimming left V 2 bases short and J 2 bases short, with 8 bases between. CDR3 length: 14 residues. The CDR3 sequence is CASSLQGAGNTIYF. The CDR3 DNA is TGTGCCAGCAGCTTACAGGGTGCTGGAAACACCATATATTTT.

The chain uses TRBV18 and TRBJ2-7; 9 nucleotides agree with TRBD1. Trimming cost V 3 bases and J 6 bases; bases outside gene matches: 3. The germline CDR1 and CDR2 sequences are KGHSH and LQKENI. This CDR3 is built from 13 residues. CDR3 sequence: CASSPRDRVEQYF. Here the CDR3 DNA reads TGTGCCAGCTCACCTCGGGACAGGGTCGAGCAGTACTTC.

The chain links TRBV3-1 (or the pseudogene TRBV3-2) to TRBJ2-2; 10 bases map to TRBD2. In germline, CDR1 is LGHDT, CDR2 YNNKEL (reference sequence). V lost 1 base, J lost 6 bases, and 8 bases stayed unmatched. This CDR3 is built from 17 residues. The CDR3 here is CASSQGPTSGKAGELFF. The DNA of the CDR3 is TGTGCCAGCAGCCAAGGTCCCACTAGCGGGAAGGCCGGGGAGCTGTTTTTT.

This clone was observed once. This chain uses TRBV6-1 with TRBJ1-2; 7 nucleotides match TRBD1. Germline V gene data show CDR1 as MNHNS and CDR2 as SASEGT. CDR3 length: 13 amino acids. Trimming at V came to 3 bases and at J to 6 bases, leaving 4 bases not matched to a gene. This CDR3 is CASSETGIDGYTF. The DNA of the CDR3 is TGTGCCAGCAGTGAGACAGGGATTGATGGCTACACCTTC.

The chain carries TRBV7-3 and TRBJ1-2; the match to TRBD1 covers 10 bases. Unmatched junction bases numbered 5, after V lost 5 bases and J lost 8 bases. The CDR3 sequence is 13 residues long. Germline CDR1 and CDR2: SGHTA and FQGTGA. CDR3 amino acids: CASSEGQGMGYTF. CDR3 nucleotides: TGTGCCAGCAGCGAGGGACAGGGGATGGGCTACACCTTC.

In this sample, this clone turned up once. The chain has TRBV6-5 and TRBJ1-1; 7 bases are shared with TRBD1. Germline values: CDR1 MNHEY, CDR2 SVGAGI. J gave up 5 bases and V 0 bases, and 6 bases lay outside the gene matches. The CDR3 length is 15 residues. The chain's CDR3 is CASSYSTPGGTEAFF. In nucleotides, the CDR3 is TGTGCCAGCAGTTACTCGACACCAGGGGGGACTGAAGCTTTCTTT.

The genes are TRBV7-3 and TRBJ2-3, with 11 positions matching TRBD2. V lost 5 bases, J lost 4 bases, and 11 bases stayed unmatched. Germline V gives CDR1 SGHTA, CDR2 FQGTGA. This CDR3 contains 17 residues. In DNA form, the CDR3 reads TGTGCCAGCAGCCGAAGACTAGCGGGATATGCCGCAGATACGCAGTATTTT. Amino acids: CASSRRLAGYAADTQYF.

This chain uses TRBV7-9 with TRBJ2-3; TRBD2 matches at 15 bases. The germline V gene has CDR1 SEHNR and CDR2 FQNEAQ (reference sequence). V was clipped by 5 bases and J by 3 bases; unmatched bases: 9. The CDR3 has 18 residues. CDR3 amino acids: CASSLSGTSGRFTDTQYF. DNA for the CDR3: TGTGCCAGCAGCCTCTCCGGGACTAGCGGGAGGTTTACAGATACGCAGTATTTT.

The chain is built from TRBV4-2 and TRBJ2-3, with 14 bases fitting TRBD2. Per the germline V gene, CDR1 is LGHNA and CDR2 is YNFKEQ. The CDR3 runs to 16 residues. V dropped 4 bases and J dropped 5; count of bases not matched to a gene: 5. The CDR3 nucleotides are TGTGCCAGCAGCCCGGGACTAGCGGGAGTACAAGATACGCAGTATTTT. It translates to CASSPGLAGVQDTQYF.

The chain employs TRBV7-6 and TRBJ2-7; 9 nucleotides align to TRBD1. The CDR3 consists of 16 residues. In germline, CDR1 is SGHVS, CDR2 FNYEAQ. The junction had 10 bases not matched to a gene; V was cut back by 5 bases and J by 2 bases. This CDR3 reads CASSPPSTGGPYEQYF. For the CDR3, the DNA is TGTGCCAGCAGCCCTCCGTCGACAGGGGGTCCCTACGAGCAGTACTTC.

The V and J genes are TRBV7-9 and TRBJ1-4, with D tentatively TRBD1 (6 bases). CDR1 and CDR2 from the germline V gene are SEHNR and FQNEAQ (reference sequence). The CDR3 length is 15 residues. V was clipped by 1 base and J by 0 bases, with 6 bases between them. CDR3 loop: CASSLEGATNEKLFF. In DNA, the CDR3 is TGTGCCAGCAGCTTAGAGGGGGCAACTAATGAAAAACTGTTTTTT. The whole variable domain, remainder taken from reference TRBV7-9 and TRBJ1-4, is DTGVSQNPRHKITKRGQNVTFRCDPISEHNRLYWYRQTLGQGPEFLTYFQNEAQLEKSRLLSDRFSAERPKGSFSTLEIQRTEQGDSAMYLCASSLEGATNEKLFFGSGTQLSVL.

Written as DNA, the CDR3 is TGTGCCATCAGGGGGACGGGACTGGGCGAGCAGTACTTC. Translated: CAIRGTGLGEQYF. V is TRBV10-3 and J is TRBJ2-7; weak D call: TRBD2 (6 bases). Germline values: CDR1 ENHRY, CDR2 SYGVKD. The CDR3 spans 13 residues. V lost 6 bases, J lost 6 bases, and 15 bases lay in between.

The chain couples TRBV7-9 to TRBJ1-2; perhaps TRBD1 as D (5 bases). The CDR3 loop spans 16 amino acids. In germline, CDR1 is SEHNR, CDR2 FQNEAQ (reference sequence). V was cut by 1 base and J by 3 bases, with 15 bases left in between. The CDR3 here is CASSLVRGMRDYGYTF. The CDR3 region has the DNA TGTGCCAGCAGCTTAGTGCGGGGGATGAGGGACTATGGCTACACCTTC.

This clone was seen more than once but under ten times. Other DNA sequences in the same sample also yield this CDR3. The J gene is TRBJ2-7, the V gene TRBV15, with a weak D call TRBD2 (5 bases). The CDR3 covers 13 residues. Germline V gene sequence: CDR1 LNHNV, CDR2 YYDKDF (reference sequence). The V gene lost 0 bases and the J gene lost 4 bases, with 7 bases spanning the gap. DNA for the CDR3: TGTGCCACCAGCAGAGATAGAGGGTACGAGCAGTACTTC. Encoded protein: CATSRDRGYEQYF.

This clone rates as medium-sized (0.01 to 0.1%). The chain joins TRBV7-9 to TRBJ2-7; TRBD1 aligns across 9 bases. The CDR3 is 15 residues long. Trimming removed 5 bases from V and 4 bases from J; junction bases left unmatched: 9. CDR1 is SEHNR, CDR2 FQNEAQ, per germline (reference sequence). CDR3 residues: CASSPATGGPYEQYF. The CDR3 coding sequence is TGTGCCAGCAGCCCCGCGACAGGGGGTCCTTACGAGCAGTACTTC.

The chain has TRBV6-5 and TRBJ1-2, with a possible D match to TRBD1 (6 bases). The CDR3 sequence is 14 residues long. V shed 6 bases and J shed 4 bases, with 15 bases lying between them. CDR1 MNHEY and CDR2 SVGAGI come from the germline V gene. The CDR3 DNA sequence: TGTGCCAGCAGGACGGGTGGACAGTTCTATGGCTACACCTTC. It encodes CASRTGGQFYGYTF.

This clone appeared once. V usage is TRBV4-2 and J usage is TRBJ2-1; 9 bases fit TRBD1. Germline lookup yields CDR1 LGHNA and CDR2 YNFKEQ. This CDR3 has 12 residues. Germline trimming cut 8 bases from V and 9 bases from J; bases unmatched to any gene: 5. CDR3 protein: CASGKTGGEQFF. The CDR3 DNA sequence: TGTGCCAGCGGCAAGACAGGGGGTGAGCAGTTCTTC.